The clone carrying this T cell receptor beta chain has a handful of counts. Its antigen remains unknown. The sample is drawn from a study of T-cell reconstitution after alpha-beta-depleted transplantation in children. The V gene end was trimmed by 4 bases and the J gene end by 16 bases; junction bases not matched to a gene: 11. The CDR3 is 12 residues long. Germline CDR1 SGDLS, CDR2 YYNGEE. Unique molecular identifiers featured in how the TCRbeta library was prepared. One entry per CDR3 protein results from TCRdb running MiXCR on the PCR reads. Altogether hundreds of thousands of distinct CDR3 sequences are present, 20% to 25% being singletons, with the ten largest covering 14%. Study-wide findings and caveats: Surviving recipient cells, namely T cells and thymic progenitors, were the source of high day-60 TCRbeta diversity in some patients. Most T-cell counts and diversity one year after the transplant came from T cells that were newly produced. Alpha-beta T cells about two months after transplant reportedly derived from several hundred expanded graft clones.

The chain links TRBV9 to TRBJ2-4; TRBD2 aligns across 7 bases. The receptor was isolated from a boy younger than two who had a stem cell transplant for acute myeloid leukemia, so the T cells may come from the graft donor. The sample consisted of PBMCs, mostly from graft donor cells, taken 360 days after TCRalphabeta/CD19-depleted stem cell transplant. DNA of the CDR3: TGTGCCAGCAGCCCTAGCGGACGGTTTCTTTACTTC. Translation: CASSPSGRFLYF.